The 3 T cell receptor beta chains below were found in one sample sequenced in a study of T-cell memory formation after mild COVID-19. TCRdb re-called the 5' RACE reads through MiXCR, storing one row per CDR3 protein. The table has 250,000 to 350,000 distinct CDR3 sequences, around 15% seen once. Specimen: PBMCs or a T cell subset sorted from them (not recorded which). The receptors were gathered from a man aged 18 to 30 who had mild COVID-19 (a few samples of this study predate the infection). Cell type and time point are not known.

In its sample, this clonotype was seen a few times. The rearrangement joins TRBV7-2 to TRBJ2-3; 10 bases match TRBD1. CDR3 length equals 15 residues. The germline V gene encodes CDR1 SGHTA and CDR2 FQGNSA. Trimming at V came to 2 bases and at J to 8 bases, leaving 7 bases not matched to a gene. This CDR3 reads CASSLRDRGHGTQYF. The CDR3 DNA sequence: TGTGCCAGCAGCTTAAGGGACAGGGGTCATGGTACGCAGTATTTT.

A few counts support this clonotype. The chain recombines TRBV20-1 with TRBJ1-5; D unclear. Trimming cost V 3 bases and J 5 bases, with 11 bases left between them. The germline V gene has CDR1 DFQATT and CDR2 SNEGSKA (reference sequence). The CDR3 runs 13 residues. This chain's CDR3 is CSASSGLDQPQHF. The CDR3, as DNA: TGCAGTGCTAGTTCGGGGTTGGATCAGCCCCAGCATTTT.

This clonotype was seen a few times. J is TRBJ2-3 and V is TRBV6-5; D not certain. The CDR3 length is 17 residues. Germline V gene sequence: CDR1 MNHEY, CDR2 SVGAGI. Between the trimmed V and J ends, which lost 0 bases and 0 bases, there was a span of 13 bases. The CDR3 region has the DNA TGTGCCAGCAGTTACTCGATCTTGGGGTCAAGCACAGATACGCAGTATTTT. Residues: CASSYSILGSSTDTQYF.